This TCR beta chain was sequenced in a study of T cells in Graves' hyperthyroidism and ophthalmopathy. Researchers took RNA transcripts and amplified the TCR beta CDR3 regions from them. The HTBI primer set was used in a first-round RT-PCR of the TCR CDR3. TCRdb itself ran the multiplex PCR reads through MiXCR, one entry per CDR3 protein. The sample holds 490,000 or so distinct CDR3 sequences, about 20% seen once. This clonotype has a handful of counts. Fresh 10 ml peripheral blood yielded PBMCs. The sequence derives from a woman in her 70s with Graves' ophthalmopathy. Sequencing was performed on blood.

This chain's CDR3 is CASSLESDYGYTF. CDR3 sequence (DNA): TGTGCCAGCAGCTTAGAGTCAGATTATGGCTACACCTTC. This chain joins TRBV7-8 and TRBJ1-2, with D uncertain. CDR3 length: 13 amino acids. Germline V gives CDR1 SGHVS, CDR2 FQNEAQ. Deletions cut 1 base from V and 5 bases from J, with 8 bases between.